Listed below are T cell receptor beta chains from one sample, sequenced in a study of blood T cell repertoires in COVID-19. TCRdb's copy holds only in-frame clones and misses some; the assay was immunoSEQ multiplex PCR. The table shows 12,000 to 15,000 clones, with more than 75% occurring only once. Sequencing was done on a sample of peripheral blood. The receptors originated from a human donor in a cohort sampled during active COVID-19. Both conserved end residues are trimmed from each CDR3. Each record gives: J gene, V gene, CDR3 protein.

>TRBJ2-7|TRBV12-3/TRBV12-4
ASSFTFPYEQY
>TRBJ2-3|TRBV24-1
ATSDFTETDTQY
>TRBJ2-5|TRBV27
ASTPLAGGYQETQY
>TRBJ1-1|TRBV19
ASSMTGGGNTEAF
>TRBJ2-7|TRBV27
ASSRRTGEGSSYEQY
>TRBJ2-1|TRBV19
ASSRYSGHYNEQF
>TRBJ2-1|TRBV7-2
ASSLSGGHNNEQF
>TRBJ2-1|TRBV10-3
AISDLRTSNEQF
>TRBJ1-4|TRBV28
ASSLGGREEKLF
>TRBJ1-1|TRBV10-3
AIITTGQGGTEAF
>TRBJ1-1|TRBV7-8
ASMGGTEAF
>TRBJ1-6|TRBV23-1
ARSLLTGSYSPLH
>TRBJ1-1|TRBV21-1
ASSKGRGPMNTEAF
>TRBJ2-7|TRBV3-1/TRBV3-2
ASSLLREGSGSYEQY
>TRBJ2-3|TRBV19
ASRQDIDTQY
>TRBJ2-5|TRBV18
ASSSTSAGQGPGETQY
>TRBJ2-3|TRBV25-1
ASSESESTDTQY
>TRBJ2-2|TRBV6-5
ASSLQGSANTGELF
>TRBJ1-5|TRBV6-1
ASSEARGLGSQPQH
>TRBJ2-5|TRBV19
ASSIRRESRETQY